These T cell receptor beta chains were read from a single sample in a study of blood T cells in healthy people across ages. TCRdb re-called the 5' RACE reads with MiXCR, one entry per CDR3 protein. The top ten clones hold about 32% of a sample with 720,000 or so distinct CDR3 sequences, around 38% of them seen once. What was sequenced was blood. These receptors all come from a man older than 75 in good health. The CDR3 runs from the conserved cysteine through the conserved F or W. A D gene is named only where the DNA matches it firmly. Only part of the rows carry a size: once, few, many, or a class if the clone is expanded.

>-|TRBJ2-3|TRBV21-1|-
TGTGCCAGCAGCAACTCCCGGGACATCACAGATACGCAGTATTTT
CASSNSRDITDTQYF
>-|TRBJ2-1|TRBV7-2|-
TGTGCCAGCAGCTTAGCCAGGGTCCAAGAGACCCAGTTCTTC
CASSLARVQETQFF
>TRBD1|TRBJ2-6|TRBV29-1|-
TGCAGCGTTGTCGGACAGGGGAGTATTGGGGCCAACGTCCTGACTTTC
CSVVGQGSIGANVLTF
>TRBD2|TRBJ2-5|TRBV20-1|-
TGCAGTGCTAGAGTCTCCTCTTGGCGGGAGGGGAGAGAGACCCAGTACTTC
CSARVSSWREGRETQYF
>-|TRBJ2-4|TRBV5-1|few
TGCGCCAGCAGCTTGGTGATCGGCAGCGCCAAAAACATTCAGTACTTC
CASSLVIGSAKNIQYF
>-|TRBJ2-3|TRBV6-4|-
TGTGCCAGCAGTGACGCGGGGTTAGGCACAGATACGCAGTATTTT
CASSDAGLGTDTQYF
>TRBD1|TRBJ2-7|TRBV10-3|-
TGTGCCAGTGGACAGGGGATACGCGAGCAGTACTTC
CASGQGIREQYF
>-|TRBJ2-5|TRBV28|-
TGTGCCAGCAGTTCATCTATCGGGGTGGTCCAAGAGACCCAGTACTTC
CASSSSIGVVQETQYF
>TRBD1|TRBJ1-2|TRBV7-2|few
TGTGCCAGCAGTCACAGGGGACAGAACTATGGCTACACCTTC
CASSHRGQNYGYTF
>-|TRBJ1-1|TRBV6-2/TRBV6-3|-
TGTGCCAGCAGCCCAAGGAAGTACACTGAAGCTTTCTTT
CASSPRKYTEAFF
>-|TRBJ1-6|TRBV11-3|-
TGTGCCAGCAGCTTTGGACCCGCCACCGATTCACCCCTCCACTTT
CASSFGPATDSPLHF
>TRBD2|TRBJ2-7|TRBV3-1|many
TGTGCCAGCAGCCAGACCGGGACTAGCGAGCGCGACGAGCAGTACTTC
CASSQTGTSERDEQYF
>-|TRBJ2-1|TRBV28|-
TGTGCCAGCAGCCCTCCGGGCTATAGCTCCTACAATGAGCAGTTCTTC
CASSPPGYSSYNEQFF
>TRBD2|TRBJ2-7|TRBV29-1|-
TGCAGCGTTGAAGAGGGGGGGATCGAGCAGTACTTC
CSVEEGGIEQYF
>TRBD1|TRBJ2-7|TRBV6-4|-
TGTGCCAGCAGTGCCTCGTCCGGGACAGGTCCCTACGAGCAGTACTTC
CASSASSGTGPYEQYF
>TRBD2|TRBJ2-3|TRBV18|-
TGTGCCAGCTCACCAAAGACTAGCAGTACAGATACGCAGTATTTT
CASSPKTSSTDTQYF